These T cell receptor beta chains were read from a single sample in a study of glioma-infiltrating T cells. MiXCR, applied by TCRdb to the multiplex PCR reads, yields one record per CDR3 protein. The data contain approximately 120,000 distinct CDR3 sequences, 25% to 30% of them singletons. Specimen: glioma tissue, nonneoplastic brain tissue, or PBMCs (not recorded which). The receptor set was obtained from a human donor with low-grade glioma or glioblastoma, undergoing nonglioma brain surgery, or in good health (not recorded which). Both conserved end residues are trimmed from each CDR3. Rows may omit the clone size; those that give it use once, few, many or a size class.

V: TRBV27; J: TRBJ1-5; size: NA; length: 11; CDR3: ASGTGSNQPQH
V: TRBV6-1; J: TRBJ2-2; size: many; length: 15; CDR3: ASSQSLGLTMTGELF
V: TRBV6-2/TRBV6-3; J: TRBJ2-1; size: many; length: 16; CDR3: ASSSRTSGRANYNEQF
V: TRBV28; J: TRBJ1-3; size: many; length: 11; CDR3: ATTRGTGNTIY
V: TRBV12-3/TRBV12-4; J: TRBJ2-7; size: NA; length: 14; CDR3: ASDPWGGAVPYEQY
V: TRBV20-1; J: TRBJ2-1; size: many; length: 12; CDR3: SALAGGSYNEQF
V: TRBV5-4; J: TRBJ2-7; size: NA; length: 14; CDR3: ASSLVRTSGNNEQY
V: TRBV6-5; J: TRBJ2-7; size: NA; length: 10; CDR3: ASSYRDRVQY
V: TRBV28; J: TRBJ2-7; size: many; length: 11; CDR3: ASSLTSGYEQY
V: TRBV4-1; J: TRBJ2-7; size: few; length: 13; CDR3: ASSAPGQLNYEQY
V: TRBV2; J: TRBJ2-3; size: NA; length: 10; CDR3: ASSEVSDTQY
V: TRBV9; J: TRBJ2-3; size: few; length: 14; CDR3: ASSPLRQGLTDTQY
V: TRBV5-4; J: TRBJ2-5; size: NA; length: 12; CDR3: ASSLVGSQETQY
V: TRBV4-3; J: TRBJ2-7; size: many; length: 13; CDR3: ASSQDKDSPYEQY
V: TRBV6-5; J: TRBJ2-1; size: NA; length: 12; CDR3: ASSYDRATNEQF
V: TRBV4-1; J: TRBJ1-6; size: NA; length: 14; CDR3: ASSPGQGRQGSPLH
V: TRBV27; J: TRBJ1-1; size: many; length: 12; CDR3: ASSLRGGGTEAF
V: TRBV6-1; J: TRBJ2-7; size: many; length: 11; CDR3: ASSLGRLYEQY
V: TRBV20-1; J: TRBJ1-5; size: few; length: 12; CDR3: SAPTGGPNQPQH
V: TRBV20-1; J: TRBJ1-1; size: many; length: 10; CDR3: SASTGDTEAF
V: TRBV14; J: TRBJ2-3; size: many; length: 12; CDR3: ASSRPAGLDTQY